The rows below give T cell receptor beta chains drawn from one sample of a study of blood T cell repertoires in COVID-19. Generated by immunoSEQ multiplex PCR, the TCRdb table keeps only in-frame clones and is missing some. The sample holds roughly 240,000 clones, around 89% seen once. Sequences were obtained from PBMCs or T cells enriched from blood (not recorded which). The source of these receptors is a man aged 50-60 years who had been exposed to COVID-19. CDR3s include the opening cysteine and the closing phenylalanine or tryptophan. D genes are given only for firm matches. Not all rows give a size; the values are once, few, many and, for expanded clones, a class.

j_gene | d_gene | abundance | v_gene | CDR3aa | CDR3nt
TRBJ1-6 | TRBD1 | . | TRBV15 | CATSRETLRTVAGGSYNSPLHF | TGTGCCACCAGCAGAGAAACACTTAGAACAGTTGCAGGGGGGTCCTATAATTCACCCCTCCACTTT
TRBJ2-7 | TRBD1 | . | TRBV27 | CASSWGQGNEQYF | TGTGCCAGCAGTTGGGGACAGGGGAACGAGCAGTACTTC
TRBJ1-1 | . | . | TRBV29-1 | CSVFYDLNTEAFF | TGCAGCGTCTTTTACGACTTGAACACTGAAGCTTTCTTT
TRBJ2-1 | . | . | TRBV19 | CATQGLSSSYNEQFF | TGTGCCACCCAGGGACTCTCGAGCTCCTACAATGAGCAGTTCTTC
TRBJ2-3 | . | once | TRBV18 | CASSPLGRVDTQYF | TGTGCCAGCTCACCATTGGGGCGCGTTGATACGCAGTATTTT
TRBJ2-7 | TRBD1 | . | TRBV11-3 | CASSGGQDLSYEQYF | TGTGCCAGCAGCGGAGGACAGGACCTCTCCTACGAGCAGTACTTC
TRBJ2-1 | TRBD2 | . | TRBV5-5 | CASSLAGLAGGYNEQFF | TGTGCCAGCAGCTTGGCGGGACTAGCGGGGGGTTACAATGAGCAGTTCTTC
TRBJ1-1 | . | . | TRBV5-5 | CASSLQLLMNTEAFF | TGTGCCAGCAGCTTACAGCTACTCATGAACACTGAAGCTTTCTTT
TRBJ1-6 | . | . | TRBV27 | CASRVSRGYNSPLHF | TGTGCCAGCAGGGTCTCGCGGGGGTATAATTCACCCCTCCACTTT
TRBJ1-5 | TRBD1 | . | TRBV7-9 | CASSLGQDYNQPQHF | TGTGCCAGCAGCCTGGGACAGGACTACAATCAGCCCCAGCATTTT
TRBJ1-6 | . | . | TRBV5-1 | CASSLAWGGGNSPLHF | TGCGCCAGCAGCTTGGCCTGGGGGGGTGGTAATTCACCCCTCCACTTT